The clone carrying this TCR beta chain showed up just a few times. Its antigen is unidentified. The sample is drawn from a study of beta chain features in type 1 diabetes. Overall study results and limits: TCRB CDR3s were moderately but significantly shorter in Type 1 diabetes patients in all four CD4+ subsets.

With 3 bases removed from V and 10 bases from J, the gap between germline ends came to 18 bases. Germline CDR1 SQVTM, CDR2 ANQGSEA. CDR3 length: 13 amino acids. As every portion of the isolated RNA was reverse transcribed, the sequencing read expressed TCRB transcripts. Only in-frame clones appear in the TCRdb table, and some are missing; sequencing was by immunoSEQ multiplex PCR. The table lists around 250,000 clones, around 24% of them singletons. Sort purity for all populations was recorded as exceeding 98%. This clonotype was sampled from a woman aged 25 to 45 with type 1 diabetes. Material: naive CD4+ T cells from blood. The rearrangement uses TRBV29-1 and TRBJ1-1; D remains ambiguous. CDR3 sequence (DNA): TGCAGCGTTGAGAGAAAGGCAGGCAGAGCAGCTTTCTTT. This encodes CSVERKAGRAAFF.